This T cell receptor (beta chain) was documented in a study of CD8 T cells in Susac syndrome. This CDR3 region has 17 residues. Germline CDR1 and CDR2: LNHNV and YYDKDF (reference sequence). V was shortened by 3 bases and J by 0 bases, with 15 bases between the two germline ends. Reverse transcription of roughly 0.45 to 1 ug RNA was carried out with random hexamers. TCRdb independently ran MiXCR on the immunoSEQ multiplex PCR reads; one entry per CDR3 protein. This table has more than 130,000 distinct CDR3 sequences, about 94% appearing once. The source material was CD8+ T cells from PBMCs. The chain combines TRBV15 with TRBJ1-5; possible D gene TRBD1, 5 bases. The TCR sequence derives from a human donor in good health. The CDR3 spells CATSSGDGRYSNQPQHF. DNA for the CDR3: TGTGCCACCAGCAGCGGGGACGGGCGATATAGCAATCAGCCCCAGCATTTT.